Listed below are T cell receptor beta chains from one sample, sequenced in a study of T cells in Graves' hyperthyroidism and ophthalmopathy. Using its own MiXCR run on the multiplex PCR reads, TCRdb lists one record per CDR3 protein. The sample carries over 500,000 distinct CDR3 sequences, over 35% recorded once. The material sequenced was peripheral blood or thyroid tissue (not recorded which). The receptors were gathered from an adult woman with Graves' disease, either hyperthyroidism or ophthalmopathy (not recorded which). Both conserved end residues are part of each CDR3. Fields, in order: clone size, D gene, J gene, V gene, CDR3 protein, CDR3 DNA. A D gene is named only where the DNA matches it firmly. Only part of the rows carry a size: once, few, many, or a class if the clone is expanded.

-	TRBD1	TRBJ2-7	TRBV12-3/TRBV12-4	CASSDRGGPTGEQYF	TGTGCCAGCAGCGACCGAGGGGGCCCGACTGGAGAGCAGTACTTC
few	-	TRBJ1-5	TRBV5-5	CASSGKSSGEQPQHF	TGTGCCAGCAGCGGAAAAAGCTCAGGGGAGCAGCCCCAGCATTTT
-	-	TRBJ2-7	TRBV7-2	CASSLGTKFFEQYF	TGTGCCAGCAGCTTGGGGACCAAATTCTTCGAGCAGTACTTC
-	-	TRBJ2-7	TRBV7-6	CASTPDQLGAEQYF	TGTGCCAGCACCCCGGACCAACTCGGGGCGGAGCAGTACTTC
-	-	TRBJ1-2	TRBV29-1	CSVEGGMGYTF	TGCAGCGTTGAAGGGGGTATGGGCTACACCTTC
once	TRBD1	TRBJ1-2	TRBV24-1	CATSERTGYGYTF	TGTGCCACCAGTGAAAGGACAGGGTACGGCTACACCTTC
-	-	TRBJ2-1	TRBV7-8	CASKVGWEVDDEQFF	TGTGCCAGCAAAGTAGGGTGGGAGGTCGACGATGAGCAGTTCTTC
many	-	TRBJ1-4	TRBV12-3/TRBV12-4	CASSRRATNEKLFF	TGTGCCAGCAGTAGACGGGCAACTAATGAAAAACTGTTTTTT
many	TRBD2	TRBJ2-7	TRBV6-5	CASSRLAEGYEQYF	TGTGCCAGCAGCCGACTAGCGGAGGGATACGAGCAGTACTTC
many	-	TRBJ1-1	TRBV20-1	CSAYLAPMGSTEAFF	TGCAGTGCCTACTTGGCTCCGATGGGGAGCACTGAAGCTTTCTTT
many	-	TRBJ1-1	TRBV11-2	CASSLDQGVGAFF	TGTGCCAGCAGCTTAGATCAGGGAGTCGGAGCTTTCTTT
few	TRBD2	TRBJ2-5	TRBV20-1	CSARREGQYF	TGCAGTGCTAGGCGGGAGGGCCAGTACTTC
once	-	TRBJ1-4	TRBV20-1	CSARRSGWGEKLFF	TGCAGTGCTAGACGGTCAGGCTGGGGTGAAAAACTGTTTTTC
many	TRBD1	TRBJ1-1	TRBV7-9	CASSSRRGQGGSNTEAFF	TGTGCCAGCAGCTCCCGGAGGGGACAGGGAGGTTCGAACACTGAAGCTTTCTTT
-	TRBD1	TRBJ1-2	TRBV2	CASSGQGGSHYTF	TGTGCCAGCAGTGGACAGGGAGGGTCTCACTACACCTTC
many	-	TRBJ1-1	TRBV6-5	CASSSSGRNTEAFF	-
-	-	TRBJ1-2	TRBV7-9	CASSPNGPIGYGYTF	TGTGCCAGCAGCCCCAACGGGCCGATTGGCTATGGCTACACCTTC
-	TRBD2	TRBJ2-7	TRBV10-3	CAISRTMSGSNEQYF	TGTGCCATCAGCCGGACAATGAGCGGGAGCAACGAGCAGTACTTC
few	TRBD1	TRBJ2-5	TRBV19	CASSPSGGYQETQYF	TGTGCCAGTAGTCCCTCAGGGGGATACCAAGAGACCCAGTACTTC
-	-	TRBJ2-7	TRBV28	CASSPAGRTSYEQYF	TGTGCCAGCAGTCCGGCGGGACGGACGTCCTACGAGCAGTACTTC
-	TRBD2	TRBJ2-5	TRBV2	CASSDRLAGGETQYF	TGTGCCAGCAGTGATCGGCTAGCGGGAGGGGAGACCCAGTACTTC
-	-	TRBJ2-5	TRBV15	CATSRDHLAPQETQYF	TGTGCCACCAGCAGAGATCACCTAGCGCCCCAAGAGACCCAGTACTTC
many	-	TRBJ1-1	TRBV7-9	CASIRGRVNTEAFF	TGTGCCAGCATAAGGGGAAGAGTGAACACTGAAGCTTTCTTT
-	TRBD2	TRBJ2-1	TRBV15	CATSREEGGSTDEQFF	TGTGCCACCAGCAGAGAGGAGGGAGGGTCCACGGATGAGCAGTTCTTC
-	TRBD1	TRBJ2-5	TRBV2	CASRRPTGGYQETQYF	TGTGCCAGCAGGAGGCCGACAGGGGGATACCAAGAGACCCAGTACTTC
-	-	TRBJ2-7	TRBV29-1	CSLHMGRTVSFSYEQYF	TGCAGCCTTCATATGGGGCGGACAGTATCGTTCTCCTACGAGCAGTACTTC
-	-	TRBJ1-2	TRBV10-3	CASSYSETLYGYTF	TGTGCCAGCAGTTACTCGGAGACACTATATGGCTACACCTTC
-	TRBD1	TRBJ1-2	TRBV20-1	CSAFGQDNYGYTF	TGCAGTGCCTTCGGACAGGATAACTATGGCTACACCTTC
many	-	TRBJ1-5	TRBV20-1	CSAPGGSNQPQHF	TGCAGTGCCCCTGGGGGGAGCAATCAGCCCCAGCATTTT
many	-	TRBJ1-1	TRBV2	CASSEGRVNTEAFF	TGTGCCAGCAGTGAGGGCAGGGTGAACACTGAAGCTTTCTTT
many	-	TRBJ1-5	TRBV5-1	CASSLDGGRGQPQHF	TGCGCCAGCAGCTTGGATGGTGGGCGCGGTCAGCCCCAGCATTTT
once	-	TRBJ1-6	TRBV7-8	CVSSLRIESPLHF	TGTGTCAGCAGCTTAAGGATCGAATCACCCCTCCACTTT
few	-	TRBJ2-5	TRBV7-2	CASSPKSTQYF	TGTGCCAGCAGCCCGAAGAGCACCCAGTACTTC
few	TRBD2	TRBJ2-7	TRBV11-1	CASQAGGRSYEQYF	TGTGCTAGTCAGGCGGGAGGAAGGTCCTACGAGCAGTACTTC
few	TRBD2	TRBJ2-7	TRBV6-5	CASSYKTSGPYEQYF	TGTGCCAGCAGTTACAAGACTAGCGGACCCTACGAGCAGTACTTC
many	TRBD2	TRBJ2-5	TRBV4-2	CASSQDRLAETQYF	TGTGCCAGCAGCCAAGACCGACTAGCGGAGACCCAGTACTTC
-	-	TRBJ1-1	TRBV20-1	CSANRILNTEAFF	TGCAGTGCCAACAGGATCCTTAACACTGAAGCTTTCTTT
-	-	TRBJ2-6	TRBV7-2	CASSLVQIGANVLTF	TGTGCCAGCAGCTTAGTACAGATTGGGGCCAACGTCCTGACTTTC
-	TRBD1	TRBJ2-7	TRBV7-9	CATRTNPGQGYYEQYF	TGTGCCACCCGGACCAATCCGGGACAGGGGTACTACGAGCAGTACTTC
-	-	TRBJ2-7	TRBV7-6	CASGPPDRGLAGAHEQYF	TGTGCCAGCGGGCCCCCGGACAGGGGGTTAGCGGGAGCCCACGAGCAGTACTTC
many	-	TRBJ2-5	TRBV5-4	CASSLGGPGQETQYF	TGTGCCAGCAGCCTGGGTGGGCCGGGACAAGAGACCCAGTACTTC
-	-	TRBJ1-2	TRBV11-2	CASSSGAGDDGHTF	TGTGCCAGCAGCTCAGGGGCAGGGGACGATGGCCACACCTTC
-	-	TRBJ1-2	TRBV7-2	CASSQRINYGYTF	TGCGCCAGCAGCCAGCGGATTAACTATGGCTACACCTTC
many	-	TRBJ1-1	TRBV5-1	CATGISMNTEAFF	TGCGCCACCGGGATCTCCATGAACACTGAAGCTTTCTTT
few	-	TRBJ2-6	TRBV9	CASSVVLRSSGANVLTF	TGTGCTAGCAGCGTAGTCCTTCGGAGCTCTGGGGCCAACGTCCTGACTTTC
once	TRBD2	TRBJ2-5	TRBV29-1	CSVPGLQETQYF	TGCAGCGTTCCGGGACTACAAGAGACCCAGTACTTC
-	-	TRBJ1-6	TRBV15	CAASNTGNNSPLHF	TGTGCCGCCAGCAATACGGGGAATAATTCACCCCTCCACTTT
many	-	TRBJ2-7	TRBV6-1	CASTRGYEQYF	TGTGCCAGCACGAGGGGTTACGAGCAGTACTTC
-	TRBD1	TRBJ2-7	TRBV24-1	CATSDSGGEQYF	TGTGCCACCAGTGATTCAGGGGGCGAGCAGTACTTC
-	-	TRBJ2-7	TRBV2	CASSDHLTTYEQYF	TGTGCCAGCAGTGATCACCTAACGACTTACGAGCAGTACTTC
-	TRBD1	TRBJ1-2	TRBV20-1	CSARDYRQGANGYTF	TGCAGTGCTAGGGATTATCGACAGGGGGCCAATGGCTACACCTTC
many	-	TRBJ2-7	TRBV29-1	CSVVTDTLVYEQYF	TGCAGCGTTGTCACGGATACCCTCGTCTACGAGCAGTACTTC
many	-	TRBJ2-5	TRBV29-1	CSFWAGTLQETQYF	TGCAGCTTTTGGGCTGGGACACTACAAGAGACCCAGTACTTC
-	-	TRBJ1-3	TRBV9	CASSEWDRSNEQYFGPGTIYF	-